The 22 T cell receptor beta chains below all came from one sample that was sequenced in a study of cytomegalovirus exposure and HLA in healthy donors (TCRdb year 2017). Receptor amplification or capture employed the immunoSEQ multiplex PCR assay. A mixture of 60 forward primers for TCR Vbeta segments and 13 reverse primers for TCR Jbeta segments was used in the multiplex PCR. Here the immuneACCESS table is served through TCRdb, limited to in-frame sequences with V and J called. Missing clones are a known gap in these copies; in checked studies unresolved V genes cover under half, and the rest lacks a known reason. The sample includes around 150,000 clones, with around two thirds observed a single time. Of the sample, approximately 1.3% is held by the ten largest clones. Sequenced: PBMCs. All receptors come from a man aged 45 to 65 in good health and CMV-seronegative.

The chain has TRBV18 and TRBJ2-7, with TRBD1 identical over 10 bases. V was pared by 1 base and J by 3 bases, with 3 bases of the junction left unmatched. CDR1 is KGHSH, CDR2 LQKENI, per germline. The CDR3 is made up of 15 amino acids. In nucleotides, the CDR3 is TGTGCCAGCTCACCACGGGGACAGGGGTACTACGAGCAGTACTTC. Amino acids: CASSPRGQGYYEQYF.

This clone occurred once. The rearrangement joins TRBV5-6 to TRBJ1-1; a weak D match, TRBD1 (6 bases). This CDR3 has 15 residues. Trimming left V 6 bases short and J 1 base short, with 16 bases between. CDR1 and CDR2 (germline): SGHDT, YYEEEE. The CDR3 nucleotides read TGTGCCAGCAACCCAGGGGTGGCAGGGAACACTGAAGCTTTCTTT. It yields the protein CASNPGVAGNTEAFF.

Of note for this clone: Other DNA sequences in this sample translate to the same CDR3. This chain connects TRBV6-1 to TRBJ1-1; 7 nucleotides agree with TRBD1. The V gene end was trimmed by 2 bases and the J gene end by 1 base; junction bases not matched to a gene: 4. CDR1 MNHNS and CDR2 SASEGT come from the germline V gene. This CDR3 is built from 15 residues. The CDR3 nucleotides read TGTGCCAGCAGTGAAAGGGGGCGAGGGAACACTGAAGCTTTCTTT. It yields the protein CASSERGRGNTEAFF.

V is TRBV19 and J is TRBJ1-5; TRBD1 aligns across 7 bases. V trimming: 3 bases; J trimming: 5 bases; junction bases outside the gene matches: 7. Germline CDR1 is LNHDA and CDR2 is SQIVND (reference sequence). The CDR3 sequence is 15 residues long. CDR3 nucleotides: TGTGCCAGTAGTATGGCGGGCAGGGGGGATCAGCCCCAGCATTTT. This gives the protein CASSMAGRGDQPQHF.

The V gene is TRBV2, the J gene TRBJ2-7; D is possibly TRBD1 (5 bases). This CDR3 is built from 13 residues. Germline-derived CDR1 and CDR2 are SNHLY and FYNNEI. V dropped 4 bases and J dropped 7 bases, with 14 bases sitting between them. CDR3 DNA sequence: TGTGCCAGCAGTGTTGAAGGGGTGGGGGAGCAGTACTTC. Translation gives CASSVEGVGEQYF.

This clone came up a few times. J is TRBJ1-4 and V is TRBV25-1, with D possibly TRBD1 on 6 matching bases. Germline assignment: CDR1 MGHDK and CDR2 SYGVNS. The CDR3 runs 14 residues. V shed 4 bases and J shed 2 bases, with 8 bases lying between them. CDR3 coding DNA: TGTGCCAGCAGTGCAGGGGTGACTAATGAAAAACTGTTTTTT. Its protein product is CASSAGVTNEKLFF.

The chain links TRBV27 to TRBJ1-6; 7 positions match TRBD1. The CDR3 extends over 15 amino acids. J was trimmed by 4 bases and V by 4 bases; bases with no gene match: 4. The V gene's germline CDR1 is MNHEY and CDR2 SMNVEV (reference sequence). This chain's CDR3 is CASSSTGLYNSPLHF. The DNA for the CDR3 is TGTGCCAGCAGTTCGACAGGGTTGTATAATTCACCCCTCCACTTT.

A single count supports this clone. This chain connects TRBV9 to TRBJ2-5; D is uncertain. The CDR3 runs 14 residues. V was pared by 0 bases and J by 1 base, with 7 bases between. CDR1 SGDLS and CDR2 YYNGEE come from the germline V gene. Here the CDR3 DNA reads TGTGCCAGCAGCGTAGCACAGCTCCAAGAGACCCAGTACTTC. This gives the protein CASSVAQLQETQYF.

The chain combines TRBV10-2 with TRBJ1-6; D possibly corresponds to TRBD1 (6 bases). V was shortened by 0 bases and J by 7 bases, with 10 bases between the two germline ends. Per germline, CDR1 WSHSY and CDR2 SAAADI. This CDR3 has 15 residues. The CDR3 region has the DNA TGCGCCAGCAGTGAGTCCTGGACAGTAAATTCACCCCTCCACTTT. Residues: CASSESWTVNSPLHF.

V usage is TRBV5-4 and J usage is TRBJ2-1; D gene ambiguous. This CDR3 is built from 15 residues. Germline CDR1 reads SGHNT; CDR2 reads YYREEE (reference sequence). Trimming stripped 4 bases from V and 0 bases from J, with 11 bases between. The CDR3 nucleotides are TGTGCCAGCAGCGTTCTACCCCGCTCCTACAATGAGCAGTTCTTC. This sequence encodes CASSVLPRSYNEQFF.

The chain carries TRBV10-1 and TRBJ2-1; 11 bases fit TRBD1. Germline assignment: CDR1 WNHNN and CDR2 SYGVQD (reference sequence). This CDR3 comprises 14 residues. The V gene end was trimmed by 6 bases and the J gene end by 7 bases; junction bases not matched to a gene: 5. CDR3 coding DNA: TGCGCCAGCAGCGCGGACAGGGGGCGAAATGAGCAGTTCTTC. Translating gives CASSADRGRNEQFF.

The CDR3 protein is CASSGQVSNTGELFF. Here the CDR3 DNA reads TGTGCCAGCAGTGGACAGGTTTCGAACACCGGGGAGCTGTTTTTT. V and J are TRBV25-1 and TRBJ2-2, with D possibly TRBD1 on 6 matching bases. V was trimmed by 4 bases and J by 0 bases, leaving 9 bases between them. The germline CDR1 and CDR2 sequences are MGHDK and SYGVNS. The CDR3 spans 15 residues.

J is TRBJ1-1 and V is TRBV5-1; tentatively, D is TRBD1 (6 bases). The CDR3 sequence is 14 residues long. The V and J ends lost 4 bases and 4 bases respectively, with 14 bases between them. CDR1 and CDR2 (germline): SGHRS, YFSETQ. The DNA of the CDR3 is TGCGCCAGCAGCCCTGGGACAAGGGGCACTGAAGCTTTCTTT. Residues: CASSPGTRGTEAFF.

The CDR3 region has the DNA TGTGCCAGCAGCTCCCACGGGACACATAACAATGAGCAGTTCTTC. Amino acids: CASSSHGTHNNEQFF. This chain connects TRBV5-8 to TRBJ2-1; possibly TRBD1 for D (6 bases). This CDR3 spans 15 amino acids. Germline CDR1 is SGHTS and CDR2 is YDEGEE. The V gene lost 3 bases and the J gene lost 5 bases, with 15 bases spanning the gap.

This clone has just a few counts. This chain joins TRBV14 and TRBJ2-7; possibly TRBD2 for D (6 bases). V was clipped by 4 bases and J by 2 bases, with 12 bases between them. This CDR3 is 14 amino acids long. Germline CDR1 reads SGHDN; CDR2 reads FVKESK. The CDR3 sequence: CASSRPGGPYEQYF. The CDR3 nucleotides read TGTGCCAGCAGCCGACCCGGGGGACCCTACGAGCAGTACTTC.

Regarding this clone: Other DNA sequences from this sample encode an identical CDR3 as well. The chain joins TRBV6-5 to TRBJ1-2, with 11 bases fitting TRBD1. CDR1 and CDR2 from the germline V gene are MNHEY and SVGAGI. Losses at the gene ends were 0 bases for V and 7 bases for J; bases not matched to a gene: 1. CDR3 length: 14 amino acids. CDR3 nucleotides: TGTGCCAGCAGTTACTCGGGACAGGGGGGTGGCTACACCTTC. Its translation is CASSYSGQGGGYTF.

This clone was picked up one time. This chain uses TRBV5-1 with TRBJ2-7; 9 positions agree with TRBD1. Germline CDR1 and CDR2: SGHRS and YFSETQ. The CDR3 is 15 residues long. The V segment lost 0 bases and the J segment 3 bases; nucleotides outside the gene matches: 4. CDR3 in amino acids: CASSLDWDRVYEQYF. The CDR3 DNA is TGCGCCAGCAGCTTGGATTGGGACAGGGTCTACGAGCAGTACTTC.

CDR3 in amino acids: CASSFDRGPGNTIYF. CDR3 nucleotides: TGTGCCAGCAGCTTCGACAGGGGGCCTGGAAACACCATATATTTT. V and J are TRBV5-6 and TRBJ1-3; 10 bases match TRBD1. Unmatched junction bases numbered 1, after V lost 2 bases and J lost 2 bases. This CDR3 region has 15 residues. CDR1 is SGHDT and CDR2 is YYEEEE in the germline V gene. Looking up the rest from reference TRBV5-6 and TRBJ1-3 gives the full variable domain: DAGVTQSPTHLIKTRGQQVTLRCSPKSGHDTVSWYQQALGQGPQFIFQYYEEEERQRGNFPDRFSGHQFPNYSSELNVNALLLGDSALYLCASSFDRGPGNTIYFGEGSWLTVV.

This chain joins TRBV5-1 and TRBJ2-5; 9 bases are a match to TRBD1. The CDR3 is made up of 16 amino acids. Germline V gene lookup returns CDR1 SGHRS and CDR2 YFSETQ. V lost 0 bases to trimming and J lost 1 base; unmatched junction nucleotides: 4. CDR3 bases: TGCGCCAGCAGCTTGGGGGGACAGGGACCCCAAGAGACCCAGTACTTC. Its protein product is CASSLGGQGPQETQYF.

This rearrangement joins TRBV7-6 to TRBJ2-2; tentatively, D is TRBD2 (7 bases). The V gene's germline CDR1 is SGHVS and CDR2 FNYEAQ. CDR3 length equals 16 residues. V dropped 3 bases and J dropped 1 base, with 12 bases sitting between them. The CDR3 loop is CASSLGASGNTGELFF. The CDR3 coding sequence is TGTGCCAGCAGCTTGGGGGCTAGCGGGAACACCGGGGAGCTGTTTTTT.

This chain uses TRBV6-1 with TRBJ1-2; TRBD1 is a possible D gene (6 bases). The germline V gene has CDR1 MNHNS and CDR2 SASEGT. This CDR3 is 15 amino acids long. V was clipped by 2 bases and J by 2 bases, with 12 bases between them. The CDR3 nucleotides are TGTGCCAGCAGTGAAATGGGGGCGTTCAACTATGGCTACACCTTC. This gives the protein CASSEMGAFNYGYTF.

V usage is TRBV6-5 and J usage is TRBJ2-5; 10 positions match TRBD2. This CDR3 has 15 amino acids. V lost 4 bases to trimming and J lost 1 base; unmatched junction nucleotides: 3. Looked up from germline, CDR1 is MNHEY and CDR2 is SVGAGI. The CDR3 sequence is CASSLTSGPQETQYF. CDR3 bases: TGTGCCAGCAGTTTGACTAGCGGGCCCCAAGAGACCCAGTACTTC.